This T cell receptor beta chain was recovered during a study of response to subunit inactivated influenza vaccine. Study conclusions and caveats: Authors proposed each seasonal influenza vaccination draws in few new T cells.

TCRdb fed the RT-PCR reads into MiXCR, producing one record per CDR3 protein. The profile covers about 700,000 distinct CDR3 sequences, with around 15% appearing a single time and roughly 7.2% taken by the ten largest. About this clonotype itself: Its specificity is not known.

The germline gives CDR1 MNHEY, CDR2 SVGEGT. The CDR3 loop spans 15 amino acids. Trimming removed 1 base from V and 7 bases from J, with 14 bases in between. This specimen was PBMCs from blood, taken approximately 15 days before vaccination. The V and J genes are TRBV6-2 or TRBV6-3 and TRBJ1-5; D gene uncertain. The sequence derives from a man aged 50-59 years who received an inactivated influenza vaccine. The CDR3 region has the DNA TGTGCCAGCAGTTACTTTGGCGGCCAGAGGCAGCCCCAGCATTTT. This translates into CASSYFGGQRQPQHF.